A single sample gave rise to the 19 T cell receptor beta chains below, sequenced in a study of metastatic and nonmetastatic thyroid tumors. TCRdb re-clonotyped the PCR reads through MiXCR. The sample lists about 70,000 clones; 15% to 20% were seen once. Patients underwent thyroid surgery, and none had received any treatment before it. Sequenced material: blood. The receptors were gathered from a female donor with papillary thyroid cancer or a benign thyroid nodule (not recorded which). Some clones in this sample may be carry-over from other donors' samples.

This clone has just a few counts. The chain employs TRBV27 and TRBJ2-1; 11 bases are a match to TRBD2. Germline CDR1 and CDR2: MNHEY and SMNVEV (reference sequence). The CDR3 extends over 16 amino acids. V lost 5 bases, J lost 4 bases, and 7 bases stayed unmatched. The CDR3 nucleotides read TGTGCCAGCAGTCCACGGGGACTAGCGGTTTACAATGAGCAGTTCTTC. It specifies CASSPRGLAVYNEQFF.

The CDR3 nucleotides read TGCAGTGTTCGGGGTGCTAACTATGGCTACACCTTC. This sequence encodes CSVRGANYGYTF. The chain has TRBV20-1 and TRBJ1-2, with D hard to call. Deletions cut 7 bases from V and 0 bases from J, with 9 bases between. CDR3 length: 12 amino acids. Germline V lookup: CDR1 DFQATT, CDR2 SNEGSKA (reference sequence).

This sequence joins TRBV5-1 and TRBJ1-1; D unclear. V was pared by 2 bases and J by 0 bases, with 8 bases between. CDR1 is SGHRS and CDR2 is YFSETQ in the germline V gene. The CDR3 is made up of 14 amino acids. The CDR3 spells CASSFDSLNTEAFF. The CDR3 DNA is TGCGCCAGCAGCTTTGATTCGCTGAACACTGAAGCTTTCTTT. The variable domain in full, with the rest retrieved from reference TRBV5-1 and TRBJ1-1, is KAGVTQTPRYLIKTRGQQVTLSCSPISGHRSVSWYQQTPGQGLQFLFEYFSETQRNKGNFPGRFSGRQFSNSRSEMNVSTLELGDSALYLCASSFDSLNTEAFFGQGTRLTVV.

This clone was observed many times. CDR3 region: CASSPRGADSGANVLTF. Here the CDR3 DNA reads TGTGCCAGCAGTCCCCGGGGGGCGGACTCTGGGGCCAACGTCCTGACTTTC. The V gene is TRBV2, the J gene TRBJ2-6; TRBD2 might be the D (7 bases). Trimming shortened V by 5 bases and J by 0 bases, and 14 bases separated the two germline ends. The length of the CDR3 is 17 residues. Germline-derived CDR1 and CDR2 are SNHLY and FYNNEI.

Many counts were recorded for this clone. This chain connects TRBV20-1 to TRBJ1-6; D call uncertain. The CDR3 has 14 amino acids. Germline values: CDR1 DFQATT, CDR2 SNEGSKA (reference sequence). Trimming shortened V by 0 bases and J by 5 bases, and 8 bases separated the two germline ends. The CDR3 loop is CSARDIRDNSPLHF. The CDR3, as DNA: TGCAGTGCTAGAGATATAAGGGATAATTCACCCCTCCACTTT.

This clone appeared many times. This sequence joins TRBV5-1 and TRBJ1-1; D gene unclear. The germline V and J ends were trimmed by 0 bases and 7 bases, with 13 bases remaining between them. CDR1 is SGHRS and CDR2 is YFSETQ in the germline V gene. This CDR3 spans 14 amino acids. In DNA form, the CDR3 reads TGCGCCAGCAGCTTGGCACTGACGAACGATGAAGCTTTCTTT. Amino acid sequence: CASSLALTNDEAFF.

With regard to this clone: The conserved phenylalanine or tryptophan is not found at the CDR3 terminus, so this likely reflects a read error. V gene TRBV6-1 combines with J gene TRBJ2-3; D unresolved. The CDR3 is 16 residues long. Germline lookup yields CDR1 MNHNS and CDR2 SASEGT. In nucleotides, the CDR3 is TGTGCCAGCCGCCACTATGAGATCGGTAGCACATATACGCAGTATTCT. Protein product: CASRHYEIGSTYTQYS.

This clone was recorded at least ten times. The DNA for the CDR3 is TGCAGTGCTAGGCCCGTGAACACCGGGGAGCTGTTTTTT. Amino acid sequence: CSARPVNTGELFF. V and J are TRBV20-1 and TRBJ2-2, with D unclear. Trimming took 3 bases from V and 1 from J, leaving 6 bases between them. The CDR3 length is 13 residues. Germline CDR1 is DFQATT and CDR2 is SNEGSKA (reference sequence).

This clone occurred a few times. The rearrangement links TRBV2 to TRBJ2-5; D is unresolved. The ends were cut back, 11 bases at V and 5 bases at J, with 15 bases in the middle. This CDR3 has 12 amino acids. CDR1 SNHLY and CDR2 FYNNEI come from the germline V gene. This CDR3 reads CAGKGSQETQYF. For the CDR3, the DNA is TGTGCCGGCAAGGGAAGTCAGGAGACCCAGTACTTC.

In this sample, this clone turned up many times. The rearrangement uses TRBV10-3 and TRBJ1-1; no definite D call. Looked up from germline, CDR1 is ENHRY and CDR2 is SYGVKD. The CDR3 is made up of 12 amino acids. V gave up 5 bases and J gave up 5 bases, with 9 bases separating them. The chain's CDR3 is CAISTVGTEAFF. The CDR3 DNA sequence: TGTGCCATCAGTACCGTGGGGACTGAAGCTTTCTTT.

This clone has a handful of counts. The junction shows a germline mismatch at one end, possibly a read error. The genes are TRBV6-1 and TRBJ1-2, with D perhaps matching TRBD1 (5 bases). Germline CDR1 MNHNS, CDR2 SASEGT. The CDR3 runs to 14 residues. The CDR3 DNA reads as TGTGCCAGCGGTGAAAGACAGTCTAACTATGGCTACACCTTC. Amino acids: CASGERQSNYGYTF.

This clone was observed a handful of times. This CDR3 reads CARGTVRSGANVLTF. The CDR3 nucleotides are TGTGCCAGGGGGACGGTCCGCTCTGGGGCCAACGTCCTGACTTTC. The chain is built from TRBV19 and TRBJ2-6; D is tentatively TRBD1 or TRBD2 (5 bases each). CDR1 and CDR2 from the germline V gene are LNHDA and SQIVND (reference sequence). The length of the CDR3 is 15 residues. V lost 9 bases to trimming and J lost 0 bases, with 12 bases between them.

This clone has at least ten counts. The V gene is TRBV3-1, the J gene TRBJ2-7; TRBD2 matches 10 bases. This CDR3 is 17 amino acids long. CDR1 LGHDT and CDR2 YNNKEL come from the germline V gene (reference sequence). V lost 1 base to trimming and J lost 3 bases; unmatched junction nucleotides: 9. The CDR3: CASSQAPGLATYYEQYF. CDR3 in DNA: TGTGCCAGCAGCCAAGCTCCGGGACTAGCGACCTACTACGAGCAGTACTTC.

This clone was found many times. The chain couples TRBV7-8 to TRBJ2-1, with TRBD2 identical over 8 bases. Germline CDR1 and CDR2: SGHVS and FQNEAQ. V was clipped by 5 bases and J by 1 base; unmatched bases: 13. The CDR3 contains 18 residues. The DNA for the CDR3 is TGTGCCAGCAGCCCCCCTAGAATAACTAGCGGATCCTACAATGAGCAGTTCTTC. This translates into CASSPPRITSGSYNEQFF.

V and J are TRBV6-1 and TRBJ1-2; 8 positions agree with TRBD1. The CDR3 has 16 amino acids. Germline-derived CDR1 and CDR2 are MNHNS and SASEGT. The V and J ends lost 5 bases and 4 bases, in that order; junction bases with no gene match: 12. The CDR3 reads CASSFQTGVGSYGYTF. DNA for the CDR3: TGTGCCAGCAGTTTTCAGACAGGGGTGGGGAGCTATGGCTACACCTTC.

This clone was counted between two and nine times. This may be a read error, as it is one base from a much larger clone. The sample carries other DNA sequences with the same CDR3. V and J are TRBV10-3 and TRBJ2-5, with D unresolved. The CDR3 contains 12 residues. Germline loops: CDR1 ENHRY, CDR2 SYGVKD. The CDR3 loop is CAISESPETQYF. The DNA for the CDR3 is TGTGCCATCAGTGAGTCCCCGGAGACTCAGTACTTC.

Only a few counts were recorded for this clone. The chain uses TRBV5-1 and TRBJ2-1; D perhaps matches TRBD1 (5 bases). Germline V gene data show CDR1 as SGHRS and CDR2 as YFSETQ. The CDR3 runs 13 residues. Trimming removed 0 bases at V and 5 bases at J, with 6 bases between. CDR3 region: CASSLGQHNEQFF. CDR3 nucleotides: TGCGCCAGCAGCTTGGGACAGCACAATGAGCAGTTCTTC.

This clone was observed many times. The chain couples TRBV5-1 to TRBJ2-3; D uncertain. V was shortened by 0 bases and J by 0 bases, with 5 bases between the two germline ends. Germline lookup yields CDR1 SGHRS and CDR2 YFSETQ. The length of the CDR3 is 14 residues. CDR3: CASSLVASTDTQYF. CDR3 sequence (DNA): TGCGCCAGCAGCTTGGTGGCCAGCACAGATACGCAGTATTTT.

This clone was observed at least ten times. The V call is TRBV10-1, the J call TRBJ2-7; D is perhaps TRBD2 (6 bases). The CDR3 loop spans 13 amino acids. V lost 4 bases and J lost 6, with 13 bases in between. CDR1 WNHNN and CDR2 SYGVQD come from the germline V gene (reference sequence). CDR3 in amino acids: CASSAGVLGEQYF. CDR3 coding DNA: TGCGCCAGCAGTGCGGGAGTCTTGGGCGAGCAGTACTTC.